What follows are 18 T cell receptor beta chains derived from one specimen sequenced in a study of T cells in Graves' hyperthyroidism and ophthalmopathy. Amplified regions were TCR beta CDR3 sequences from RNA transcripts. Initially, a first-round RT-PCR of the TCR CDR3 employed the HTBI primer set. TCRdb used MiXCR to reprocess the multiplex PCR reads, holding one entry per CDR3 protein. The sample yields some 350,000 distinct CDR3 sequences, roughly 13% seen once. The sample comprised blood. The receptors shown here come from a woman aged 40 to 50 with Graves' ophthalmopathy.

This clonotype was picked up a small number of times. The V call is TRBV5-1, the J call TRBJ1-4; D not resolved. Germline V CDR1 and CDR2: SGHRS, YFSETQ. The CDR3 is 16 residues long. Between the trimmed V and J ends, which lost 4 bases and 10 bases, there was a span of 23 bases. The CDR3 sequence: CASSLEPRRTMGKLFF. As DNA, the CDR3 is TGCGCCAGCAGCCTCGAACCCAGGAGGACTATGGGAAAACTGTTTTTT.

This clonotype was counted ten times or more. The chain recombines TRBV2 with TRBJ1-4; TRBD1 agrees at 7 bases. Germline V gene lookup returns CDR1 SNHLY and CDR2 FYNNEI. This CDR3 is built from 17 residues. J lost 3 bases, V lost 7 bases, and 14 bases had no gene match. CDR3 region: CASIRDRGIVANEKLFF. Here the CDR3 DNA reads TGTGCCAGCATTCGGGACAGAGGGATCGTGGCTAATGAAAAACTGTTTTTT.

This chain joins TRBV18 and TRBJ2-7, with D perhaps TRBD1 (6 bases). V shed 5 bases and J shed 3 bases, with 23 bases lying between them. CDR1 and CDR2 (germline): KGHSH, LQKENI. The CDR3 sequence is 17 residues long. The CDR3 DNA reads TGTGCCAGCTCATCCACCCCCGCCGGACAGCAGCTCTACGAGCAGTACTTC. Protein sequence: CASSSTPAGQQLYEQYF. The variable domain in full, with the rest retrieved from reference TRBV18 and TRBJ2-7, is NAGVMQNPRHLVRRRGQEARLRCSPMKGHSHVYWYRQLPEEGLKFMVYLQKENIIDESGMPKERFSAEFPKEGPSILRIQQVVRGDSAAYFCASSSTPAGQQLYEQYFGPGTRLTVT.

The V and J genes are TRBV2 and TRBJ2-7; 10 bases line up with TRBD1. CDR1 and CDR2 (germline): SNHLY, FYNNEI. V lost 5 bases to trimming and J lost 6 bases; unmatched junction nucleotides: 10. This CDR3 is 15 amino acids long. CDR3: CASSWDRGSSSEQYF. As DNA, the CDR3 is TGTGCCAGCAGTTGGGACAGGGGATCTAGCAGCGAGCAGTACTTC.

The CDR3 spells CASSQELGKGQPQHF. The CDR3 DNA follows: TGCGCCAGCAGCCAAGAATTAGGGAAAGGTCAGCCCCAGCATTTT. V and J are TRBV4-1 and TRBJ1-5; unclear D gene. CDR1 MGHRA and CDR2 YSYEKL come from the germline V gene. The V and J ends lost 0 bases and 6 bases respectively, with 12 bases between them. The length of the CDR3 is 15 residues.

This clonotype has a single count. Germline and junction disagree at one end, which may indicate a read error. The V call is TRBV6-2 or TRBV6-3, the J call TRBJ1-1; 10 bases line up with TRBD1. CDR3 size: 16 residues. Germline CDR1 reads MNHEY; CDR2 reads SVGEGT. The CDR3 bases are TGTGCCAGCAGTCACAGACAGGGGGCAGGTTTTACTGAAGCTTCCTTT. Translated, it gives CASSHRQGAGFTEASF.

The table lists this clonotype with a few counts. As DNA, the CDR3 is TGCAGTGCTCAGAAGACCTGGGTTTCCAAAAACATTCAGTACTTC. Translating it yields CSAQKTWVSKNIQYF. The J gene is TRBJ2-4, the V gene TRBV20-1; D gene unclear. Germline values: CDR1 DFQATT, CDR2 SNEGSKA (reference sequence). Trimming shortened V by 5 bases and J by 2 bases, and 16 bases separated the two germline ends. This CDR3 is 15 amino acids long.

This clonotype was recorded at least ten times. The chain is built from TRBV11-2 and TRBJ2-2, with D perhaps TRBD1 or TRBD2 (5 bases each). From germline, CDR1 is SGHAT and CDR2 FQNNGV. Trimming pared 5 bases from V and 0 bases from J, leaving 19 bases between. This CDR3 has 18 amino acids. This CDR3 is CASSPRPRDAANTGELFF. CDR3 DNA: TGTGCCAGCAGCCCGCGCCCAAGGGACGCCGCGAACACCGGGGAGCTGTTTTTT. The full variable domain, completed using reference TRBV11-2 and TRBJ2-2, is EAGVAQSPRYKIIEKRQSVAFWCNPISGHATLYWYQQILGQGPKLLIQFQNNGVVDDSQLPKDRFSAERLKGVDSTLKIQPAKLEDSAVYLCASSPRPRDAANTGELFFGEGSRLTVL.

This chain uses TRBV4-1 with TRBJ2-1; 12 nucleotides align to TRBD2. The germline V gene has CDR1 MGHRA and CDR2 YSYEKL. CDR3 length: 16 residues. V lost 1 base to trimming and J lost 6 bases; unmatched junction nucleotides: 4. The CDR3 here is CASSQALAGGLNEQFF. The CDR3 nucleotides are TGCGCCAGCAGCCAAGCCCTAGCGGGAGGGCTCAATGAGCAGTTCTTC.

This clonotype came up a few times. The chain joins TRBV6-2 or TRBV6-3 to TRBJ2-3; TRBD2 is a possible D gene (6 bases). Between the trimmed V and J ends, which lost 5 bases and 4 bases, there was a span of 13 bases. Germline CDR1 and CDR2: MNHEY and SVGEGT. The CDR3 covers 14 residues. Here the CDR3 reads CASSQLAYADTQYF. DNA of the CDR3: TGTGCCAGCAGTCAACTAGCTTACGCAGATACGCAGTATTTT.

This clonotype was counted ten times or more. CDR3 sequence: CSARERNSPGQPQHF. DNA for the CDR3: TGCAGTGCTAGAGAAAGAAACAGTCCTGGGCAGCCCCAGCATTTT. V is TRBV20-1 and J is TRBJ1-5, with D hard to call. Germline V lookup: CDR1 DFQATT, CDR2 SNEGSKA (reference sequence). The CDR3 is 15 amino acids. Trimming shortened V by 0 bases and J by 7 bases, and 16 bases separated the two germline ends.

This clonotype showed up many times. This chain uses TRBV6-1 with TRBJ1-4; D is possibly TRBD1 (6 bases). V lost 4 bases, J lost 8 bases, and 11 bases lay in between. Germline V CDR1 and CDR2: MNHNS, SASEGT. This CDR3 has 13 amino acids. The CDR3 region has the DNA TGTGCCAGCAGTGGAGGGGGGAGGGAAAAACTGTTTTTT. Translating gives CASSGGGREKLFF.

This chain joins TRBV3-1 and TRBJ2-1; 9 bases are a match to TRBD2. The CDR3 has 17 residues. Germline CDR1 LGHDT, CDR2 YNNKEL (reference sequence). J lost 1 base, V lost 0 bases, and 4 bases had no gene match. The CDR3: CASSQDLLAGSYNEQFF. In DNA, the CDR3 is TGTGCCAGCAGCCAAGATTTACTAGCGGGTTCCTACAATGAGCAGTTCTTC.

This clonotype was observed many times. The chain has TRBV19 and TRBJ1-3, with a possible D match to TRBD1 (6 bases). CDR3 size: 14 residues. Germline lookup yields CDR1 LNHDA and CDR2 SQIVND (reference sequence). Between the trimmed V and J ends, which lost 5 bases and 1 base, there was a span of 9 bases. The CDR3 sequence is CASSLRGSGNTIYF. CDR3 sequence (DNA): TGTGCCAGTAGTCTCAGGGGATCTGGAAACACCATATATTTT.

In its sample, this clonotype was seen a few times. The V call is TRBV10-3, the J call TRBJ1-3, with D possibly being TRBD1 (5 bases). The CDR3 is 16 amino acids. CDR1 is ENHRY and CDR2 is SYGVKD in the germline V gene. Trimming removed 0 bases from V and 0 bases from J, with 9 bases in between. The CDR3 spells CAISESWGSSGNTIYF. The DNA of the CDR3 is TGTGCCATCAGTGAGTCCTGGGGGTCCTCTGGAAACACCATATATTTT.

The rearrangement joins TRBV29-1 to TRBJ2-1, with 7 positions matching TRBD2. This CDR3 spans 12 amino acids. With 3 bases clipped from V and 12 bases from J, the junction kept 8 bases outside the gene matches. Germline values: CDR1 SQVTM, CDR2 ANQGSEA. CDR3 region: CSVEFGRGVQFF. CDR3 DNA: TGCAGCGTTGAGTTCGGTCGGGGGGTGCAGTTCTTC.

This clonotype has ten or more counts. The chain couples TRBV11-2 to TRBJ1-6, with D tentatively TRBD1 (5 bases). CDR1 is SGHAT and CDR2 is FQNNGV in the germline V gene. V lost 1 base, J lost 6 bases, and 7 bases lay in between. The CDR3 has 14 residues. The CDR3 DNA reads as TGTGCCAGCAGCTTAGGGGGACGTAATTCACCCCTCCACTTT. Encoded protein: CASSLGGRNSPLHF.

In this sample, this clonotype turned up a few times. The chain links TRBV5-1 to TRBJ1-1; 7 bases are a match to TRBD1. CDR3 length equals 16 residues. J gave up 0 bases and V 1 base, and 6 bases lay outside the gene matches. The V gene's germline CDR1 is SGHRS and CDR2 YFSETQ. The CDR3: CASSLKGDRMNTEAFF. As DNA, the CDR3 is TGCGCCAGCAGCTTGAAAGGGGACAGAATGAACACTGAAGCTTTCTTT.